The 8 T cell receptor beta chains below were found in one sample sequenced in a study of radiotherapy plus CTLA-4 blockade in lung cancer. The method was immunoSEQ multiplex PCR; TCRdb's version includes in-frame clones alone and lacks a portion of them. The data contain about 15,000 clones, approximately 75% of them seen just once; the ten biggest clones take up 53%. The source material was peripheral blood, sampled from a patient treated with radiotherapy plus ipilimumab. The receptor set was obtained from a human donor with non-small cell lung cancer whose response to radiotherapy plus ipilimumab could not be evaluated.

This clone has more than one count but fewer than ten. This sequence joins TRBV7-9 and TRBJ2-5; 9 nucleotides align to TRBD1. V was pared by 4 bases and J by 5 bases, with 5 bases of the junction left unmatched. The CDR3 consists of 14 residues. In germline, CDR1 is SEHNR, CDR2 FQNEAQ (reference sequence). The CDR3 here is CASSSGQGWETQYF. DNA for the CDR3: TGTGCCAGCAGCTCGGGACAGGGTTGGGAGACCCAGTACTTC.

This clone has a handful of counts. V is TRBV14 and J is TRBJ1-6; unclear D gene. This CDR3 contains 14 residues. V lost 0 bases and J 10 bases, leaving 10 bases between the germline ends. In germline, CDR1 is SGHDN, CDR2 FVKESK. Here the CDR3 reads CASSQETRGSPLHF. The CDR3 region has the DNA TGTGCCAGCAGCCAAGAAACCCGCGGGTCACCCCTCCACTTT.

The genes are TRBV25-1 and TRBJ1-1; D call uncertain. Germline CDR1 reads MGHDK; CDR2 reads SYGVNS. With 2 bases removed from V and 2 bases from J, the gap between germline ends came to 12 bases. The CDR3 extends over 15 amino acids. This chain's CDR3 is CASSELKALNTEAFF. The CDR3 region has the DNA TGTGCCAGCAGTGAACTGAAAGCCCTTAACACTGAAGCTTTCTTT.

This clone was seen a few times. J is TRBJ2-7 and V is TRBV4-2; 13 bases agree with TRBD2. The CDR3 is made up of 16 amino acids. From germline, CDR1 is LGHNA and CDR2 YNFKEQ. V lost 2 bases to trimming and J lost 1 base; unmatched junction nucleotides: 2. As DNA, the CDR3 is TGTGCCAGCAGCCAAACTAGCGGGGGGGCTTCCTACGAGCAGTACTTC. Protein: CASSQTSGGASYEQYF.

V usage is TRBV2 and J usage is TRBJ1-6, with 7 bases fitting TRBD1. V dropped 6 bases and J dropped 9; count of bases not matched to a gene: 11. There are 15 residues in the CDR3. Germline V CDR1 and CDR2: SNHLY, FYNNEI. The CDR3 nucleotides read TGTGCCAGCAGGGTTGACAGGGCTAGTCGTTCACCCCTCCACTTT. It is translated as CASRVDRASRSPLHF. The whole variable domain, filled in from reference TRBV2 and TRBJ1-6, reads EPEVTQTPSHQVTQMGQEVILRCVPISNHLYFYWYRQILGQKVEFLVSFYNNEISEKSEIFDDQFSVERPDGSNFTLKIRSTKLEDSAMYFCASRVDRASRSPLHFGNGTRLTVT.

The table lists this clone with a count of one. The chain employs TRBV5-1 and TRBJ2-1; 7 positions agree with TRBD2. Germline CDR1 and CDR2: SGHRS and YFSETQ. The ends lost 0 bases at V and 10 bases at J; junction bases unmatched: 10. The CDR3 runs 15 residues. CDR3 nucleotides: TGCGCCAGCAGCTTGGAGACTAGCCGGAGGAGCGAGCAGTTCTTC. The encoded protein is CASSLETSRRSEQFF.

The rearrangement links TRBV18 to TRBJ1-5; D is perhaps TRBD1 (5 bases). Germline lookup yields CDR1 KGHSH and CDR2 LQKENI. Deletions cut 2 bases from V and 7 bases from J, with 15 bases between. The CDR3 totals 15 residues. The DNA for the CDR3 is TGTGCCAGCTCACCAAAGGTAGGGGCTGGGCAGCCCCAGCATTTT. Its translation: CASSPKVGAGQPQHF.

The rearrangement links TRBV10-3 to TRBJ1-6; D is unclear. CDR1 and CDR2 from the germline V gene are ENHRY and SYGVKD. The length of the CDR3 is 12 residues. The V gene lost 2 bases and the J gene lost 14 bases, with 10 bases spanning the gap. The CDR3 bases are TGTGCCATCAGTGAGATGAGAGAAACCCTCCACTTT. As protein: CAISEMRETLHF.